These 25 T cell receptor beta chains originate from one sample sequenced in a study of regulatory T cells in long-lasting Graves disease. Time point: newly diagnosed GD, antithyroid drugs for less than 3 months. Making the TCR library involved RNA that had been extracted from PBMCs. Construction of TCR beta libraries relied on iRepertoire HTBI primers and on Arm-PCR targeting CDR3 regions. TCRdb processed the multiplex PCR reads anew with MiXCR; each CDR3 protein has one entry. This repertoire shows some 330,000 distinct CDR3 sequences, 12% found once; its top ten account for around 18%. The same specimen was also included in a second study, on T cells in Graves' hyperthyroidism and ophthalmopathy.

Sequencing used peripheral blood mononuclear cells (PBMCs), obtained at new diagnosis, from a patient treated with antithyroid drugs. These receptor sequences come from a woman between 18 and 30 years old with Graves disease.

This clonotype was counted at least ten times. Compared with germline, one end of the junction differs, possibly owing to a read error. The chain uses TRBV18 and TRBJ1-1; 10 bases fit TRBD1. CDR3 length: 15 residues. CDR1 and CDR2 from the germline V gene are KGHSH and LQKENI. CDR3 loop: CASPPGQGIWTEAFF. In DNA, the CDR3 is TGTGCCAGCCCACCGGGACAGGGGATTTGGACTGAAGCTTTCTTT.

This clonotype was observed many times. The junction shows a germline mismatch at one end, possibly a read error. The rearrangement joins TRBV7-2 to TRBJ1-2; 7 bases are shared with TRBD1. This CDR3 region has 15 residues. CDR1 is SGHTA, CDR2 FQGNSA, per germline. The CDR3 region has the DNA TGCGCCAGCAGCGAAAGGACAGGAAAACACTATGGCTACACCTTC. This encodes CASSERTGKHYGYTF.

This clonotype was recorded many times. The gene calls are TRBV15 and TRBJ2-1; 12 positions match TRBD2. Per germline, CDR1 LNHNV and CDR2 YYDKDF (reference sequence). V lost 1 base, J lost 6 bases, and 4 bases stayed unmatched. This CDR3 spans 16 amino acids. CDR3: CATSRARLAGVNEQFF. CDR3 sequence (DNA): TGTGCCACCAGCAGAGCTAGACTAGCGGGAGTCAATGAGCAGTTCTTC.

This clonotype was found many times. This chain links TRBV5-6 with TRBJ2-5; D gene uncertain. Germline V lookup: CDR1 SGHDT, CDR2 YYEEEE. The CDR3 has 13 amino acids. V was pared by 4 bases and J by 5 bases, with 12 bases between. The CDR3 here is CASSGNLGETQYF. CDR3 in DNA: TGTGCCAGCAGCGGGAATCTTGGGGAGACCCAGTACTTC.

This chain links TRBV6-5 with TRBJ1-2, with D perhaps TRBD1 (6 bases). The CDR3 is 15 residues long. Trimming took off 2 bases at V and 8 bases at J, with 18 bases between the two ends. Per germline, CDR1 MNHEY and CDR2 SVGAGI. The CDR3 sequence: CASSYQGGNAGGYTF. The CDR3 DNA reads as TGTGCCAGCAGTTACCAAGGGGGTAATGCCGGGGGCTACACCTTC.

This clonotype was seen many times. The chain employs TRBV9 and TRBJ1-5; possible D gene TRBD1, 5 bases. V lost 1 base to trimming and J lost 3 bases, with 20 bases between them. Germline CDR1 and CDR2: SGDLS and YYNGEE. CDR3 length equals 18 residues. CDR3 in amino acids: CASSVSERGWSDNQPQHF. In DNA, the CDR3 is TGTGCCAGCAGCGTATCCGAGCGGGGCTGGTCCGACAATCAGCCCCAGCATTTT.

This clonotype was observed a few times. A much larger clone differs from this one at a single base, so this may be a read error. This sequence joins TRBV27 and TRBJ2-1, with D perhaps TRBD1 or TRBD2 (6 bases each). The germline gives CDR1 MNHEY, CDR2 SMNVEV (reference sequence). The CDR3 extends over 15 amino acids. Trimming pared 2 bases from V and 8 bases from J, leaving 16 bases between. CDR3 in DNA: TGTGCCAGCAGTTTACTTCCGGAGGGGGGCGATGAGCAGTTCTTC. Protein product: CASSLLPEGGDEQFF.

V is TRBV20-1 and J is TRBJ1-2; D is possibly TRBD1 (5 bases). Per the germline V gene, CDR1 is DFQATT and CDR2 is SNEGSKA (reference sequence). V was shortened by 4 bases and J by 3 bases, with 18 bases between the two germline ends. This CDR3 is 15 amino acids long. The CDR3, as DNA: TGCAGTGCTACCAGGAGGGGACGTCGAGACTATGGCTACACCTTC. It codes for CSATRRGRRDYGYTF.

This clonotype was picked up many times. The chain employs TRBV11-2 and TRBJ2-7, with 7 bases fitting TRBD1. The CDR3 extends over 14 amino acids. J gave up 3 bases and V 5 bases, and 7 bases lay outside the gene matches. Germline V gene sequence: CDR1 SGHAT, CDR2 FQNNGV. The CDR3 DNA reads as TGTGCCAGCAGCAGATTCGACAGGGACTACGAGCAGTACTTC. As protein: CASSRFDRDYEQYF.

This clonotype has a count of ten or more. The chain is built from TRBV7-2 and TRBJ2-7; 7 positions match TRBD2. Germline loops: CDR1 SGHTA, CDR2 FQGNSA. The CDR3 totals 13 residues. With 4 bases clipped from V and 4 bases from J, the junction kept 4 bases outside the gene matches. CDR3 amino acids: CASSSVGGYEQYF. DNA of the CDR3: TGTGCCAGCAGCTCTGTGGGGGGGTACGAGCAGTACTTC.

This clonotype was counted a few times. The chain couples TRBV9 to TRBJ1-2; D unresolved. The CDR3 runs to 18 residues. Trimming cost V 0 bases and J 0 bases, with 18 bases left between them. CDR1 is SGDLS and CDR2 is YYNGEE in the germline V gene. The CDR3 DNA reads TGTGCCAGCAGCGTAGGGGTCTGGGGATGGGATGCTAACTATGGCTACACCTTC. Translating gives CASSVGVWGWDANYGYTF.

This clonotype occurred many times. The chain employs TRBV2 and TRBJ2-5, with 8 bases lining up with TRBD2. Germline V gives CDR1 SNHLY, CDR2 FYNNEI. The junction had 7 bases not matched to a gene; V was cut back by 5 bases and J by 5 bases. This CDR3 has 14 residues. The CDR3 DNA reads as TGTGCCAGCAGTACCCCGGGAGGGGCGGAGACCCAGTACTTC. Translating it yields CASSTPGGAETQYF.

This clonotype was seen repeatedly, ten times or more. This chain connects TRBV6-2 or TRBV6-3 to TRBJ1-2; D is possibly TRBD1 (6 bases). The CDR3 covers 15 residues. Germline assignment: CDR1 MNHEY and CDR2 SVGEGT. CDR3 DNA: TGTGCTACAGTTAAGATTCCAGGGGCGGGCTATGGCTACACCTTC. This encodes CATVKIPGAGYGYTF.

This clonotype was counted many times. The chain carries TRBV15 and TRBJ2-1; 7 nucleotides agree with TRBD2. Germline V lookup: CDR1 LNHNV, CDR2 YYDKDF (reference sequence). This CDR3 has 16 residues. The V segment lost 1 base and the J segment 7 bases; nucleotides outside the gene matches: 10. CDR3 coding DNA: TGTGCCACCAGCAGAGGAGGTTTAGCGGGTACTAATGAGCAGTTCTTC. This sequence encodes CATSRGGLAGTNEQFF.

This clonotype was seen ten or more times. The chain links TRBV27 to TRBJ2-1; TRBD1 might be the D (6 bases). CDR3 length: 16 residues. Germline V gene lookup returns CDR1 MNHEY and CDR2 SMNVEV (reference sequence). V was cut by 5 bases and J by 8 bases, with 22 bases left in between. Here the CDR3 DNA reads TGTGCCAGCAGTGGGGCCGGGACATTAATCCTCGATGAGCAGTTCTTC. Translated: CASSGAGTLILDEQFF.

The sample holds many counts of this clonotype. Here the CDR3 reads CASSRPGLATDTQYF. The CDR3 DNA reads as TGTGCCAGCAGTCGGCCGGGACTAGCGACAGATACGCAGTATTTT. The V and J genes are TRBV28 and TRBJ2-3; 10 bases fit TRBD2. The CDR3 consists of 15 residues. Germline V gives CDR1 MDHEN, CDR2 SYDVKM. After removal of 5 bases from V and 3 bases from J, the junction contained 5 bases not matched to a gene.

About this clonotype: A read error may be the cause here, since a much bigger clone is one base away. The chain links TRBV4-1 to TRBJ2-5, with D unresolved. The CDR3 spans 14 residues. The germline gives CDR1 MGHRA, CDR2 YSYEKL. This chain's CDR3 is CASIQESYQETQYF. In DNA form, the CDR3 reads TGCGCCAGCATCCAAGAGAGCTACCAAGAGACCCAGTACTTC.

This clonotype was observed at least ten times. The chain combines TRBV28 with TRBJ1-2; 8 nucleotides match TRBD1. Germline values: CDR1 MDHEN, CDR2 SYDVKM. After removal of 6 bases from V and 13 bases from J, the junction contained 19 bases not matched to a gene. The length of the CDR3 is 15 residues. CDR3 sequence (DNA): TGTGCCAGCAGGCTCTACCGCGCAGGGGGCGCCTCTTGCACCTTC. It is translated as CASRLYRAGGASCTF.

In regard to this clonotype: With only one base between it and a far larger clone, this is likely a read error. The V and J genes are TRBV6-5 and TRBJ2-7; no reliable D call. Trimming removed 7 bases from V and 2 bases from J, with 21 bases in between. The CDR3 is made up of 16 amino acids. Per germline, CDR1 MNHEY and CDR2 SVGAGI. CDR3 residues: CASIYARGRRAYEQYV. The CDR3 coding sequence is TGTGCCAGCATTTATGCCCGAGGAAGACGGGCCTACGAGCAGTACGTC.

In regard to this clonotype: Given a much more abundant clone one base away, this may be a read error. Here the CDR3 omits its conserved ending phenylalanine or tryptophan, so a read error is the likely source. The gene calls are TRBV9 and TRBJ1-6, with D tentatively TRBD1 (5 bases). The CDR3 covers 14 residues. The germline V gene encodes CDR1 SGDLS and CDR2 YYNGEE. V was pared by 5 bases and J by 8 bases, with 14 bases between. The CDR3 nucleotides are TGTGCCAGCAGTTCCAGGGTTGGAGATTCACCCCTCCACTCT. Translated: CASSSRVGDSPLHS.

This clonotype was seen many times. The V call is TRBV7-2, the J call TRBJ1-6, with D hard to call. Germline CDR1 and CDR2: SGHTA and FQGNSA. Trimming pared 3 bases from V and 7 bases from J, leaving 10 bases between. The CDR3 sequence is 14 residues long. CDR3 DNA: TGTGCCAGCAGCTTGACTTTATTCAATTCACCCCTCCACTTT. Its translation is CASSLTLFNSPLHF.

The V gene is TRBV5-1, the J gene TRBJ2-1; TRBD1 agrees at 9 bases. This CDR3 contains 16 residues. The ends lost 4 bases at V and 6 bases at J; junction bases unmatched: 11. CDR1 is SGHRS and CDR2 is YFSETQ in the germline V gene. The CDR3 coding sequence is TGCGCCAGCAGCGGACCTGGGGGACAGGGCTCCAATGAGCAGTTCTTC. Encoded protein: CASSGPGGQGSNEQFF.

There are many counts of this clonotype. In DNA, the CDR3 is TGTGCCAGCAGTTTCGGAAATCCTGCGTACAATGAGCAGTTCTTC. The encoded protein is CASSFGNPAYNEQFF. The genes are TRBV27 and TRBJ2-1; D unresolved. V was shortened by 3 bases and J by 4 bases, with 13 bases between the two germline ends. This CDR3 has 15 amino acids. Germline V gives CDR1 MNHEY, CDR2 SMNVEV (reference sequence).

Many counts were recorded for this clonotype. This chain joins TRBV3-1 and TRBJ2-5; D is uncertain. CDR1 is LGHDT and CDR2 is YNNKEL in the germline V gene (reference sequence). Trimming removed 3 bases from V and 1 base from J, with 3 bases in between. The CDR3 has 12 amino acids. The CDR3 sequence is CASSQAQETQYF. In DNA form, the CDR3 reads TGTGCCAGCAGCCAGGCCCAAGAGACCCAGTACTTC.

This clonotype came up a few times. The chain links TRBV5-1 to TRBJ1-2; 9 nucleotides agree with TRBD1. The V gene end was trimmed by 0 bases and the J gene end by 5 bases; junction bases not matched to a gene: 8. Germline CDR1 is SGHRS and CDR2 is YFSETQ. The CDR3 spans 16 residues. This CDR3 reads CASSLDLGTGNYGYTF. CDR3 sequence (DNA): TGCGCCAGCAGCTTGGATCTGGGGACAGGGAATTATGGCTACACCTTC.